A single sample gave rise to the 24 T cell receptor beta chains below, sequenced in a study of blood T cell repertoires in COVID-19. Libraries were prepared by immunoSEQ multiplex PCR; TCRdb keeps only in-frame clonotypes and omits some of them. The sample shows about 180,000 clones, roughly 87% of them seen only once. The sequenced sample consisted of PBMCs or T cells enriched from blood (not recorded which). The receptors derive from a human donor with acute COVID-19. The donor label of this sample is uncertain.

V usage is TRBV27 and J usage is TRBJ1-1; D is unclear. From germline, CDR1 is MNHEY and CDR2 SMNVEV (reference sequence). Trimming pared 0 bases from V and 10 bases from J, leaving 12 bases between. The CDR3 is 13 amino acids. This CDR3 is CASSLSPGSVAFF. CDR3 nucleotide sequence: TGTGCCAGCAGTTTATCCCCGGGTAGCGTAGCTTTCTTT.

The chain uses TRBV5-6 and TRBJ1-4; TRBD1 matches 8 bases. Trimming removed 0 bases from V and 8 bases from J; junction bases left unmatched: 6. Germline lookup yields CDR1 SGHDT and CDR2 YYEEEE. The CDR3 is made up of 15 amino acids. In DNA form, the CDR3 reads TGTGCCAGCAGCTTGGTGGCAGGGGGCGCAGAAAAACTGTTTTTT. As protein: CASSLVAGGAEKLFF. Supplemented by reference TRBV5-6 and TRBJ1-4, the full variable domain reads DAGVTQSPTHLIKTRGQQVTLRCSPKSGHDTVSWYQQALGQGPQFIFQYYEEEERQRGNFPDRFSGHQFPNYSSELNVNALLLGDSALYLCASSLVAGGAEKLFFGSGTQLSVL.

In DNA form, the CDR3 reads TGTGCCAGCAGCTTCGACAGGGGGCGTGGGGAGACCCAGTACTTC. Encoded protein: CASSFDRGRGETQYF. The chain recombines TRBV13 with TRBJ2-5, with 10 bases aligning to TRBD1. Unmatched junction bases numbered 6, after V lost 3 bases and J lost 5 bases. Germline CDR1 is PRHDT and CDR2 is FYEKMQ (reference sequence). The CDR3 loop spans 15 amino acids.

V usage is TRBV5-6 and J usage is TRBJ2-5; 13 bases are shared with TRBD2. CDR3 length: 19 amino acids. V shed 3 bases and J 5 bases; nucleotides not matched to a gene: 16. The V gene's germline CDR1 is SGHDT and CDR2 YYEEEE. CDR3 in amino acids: CASSSYDPRLAGGEETQYF. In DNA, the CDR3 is TGTGCCAGCAGCTCTTACGACCCTAGACTAGCGGGGGGAGAGGAGACCCAGTACTTC.

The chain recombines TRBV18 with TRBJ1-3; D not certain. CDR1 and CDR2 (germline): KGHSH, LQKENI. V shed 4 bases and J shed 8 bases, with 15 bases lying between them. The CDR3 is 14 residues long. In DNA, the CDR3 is TGTGCCAGCTCACAACGCGGAACCGCGGACACCATATATTTT. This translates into CASSQRGTADTIYF.

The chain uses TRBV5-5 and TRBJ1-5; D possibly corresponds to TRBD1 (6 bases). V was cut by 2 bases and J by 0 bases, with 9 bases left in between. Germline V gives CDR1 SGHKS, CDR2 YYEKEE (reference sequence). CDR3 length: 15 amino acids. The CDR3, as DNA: TGTGCCAGCAGCTTAGGGGGATATAGCAATCAGCCCCAGCATTTT. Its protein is CASSLGGYSNQPQHF.

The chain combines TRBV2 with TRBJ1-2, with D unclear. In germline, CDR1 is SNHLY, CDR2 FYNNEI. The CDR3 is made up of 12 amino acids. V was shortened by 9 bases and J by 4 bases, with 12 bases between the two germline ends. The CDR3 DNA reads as TGTGCCAGTGGAGCGGAGGTCTATGGCTACACCTTC. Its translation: CASGAEVYGYTF.

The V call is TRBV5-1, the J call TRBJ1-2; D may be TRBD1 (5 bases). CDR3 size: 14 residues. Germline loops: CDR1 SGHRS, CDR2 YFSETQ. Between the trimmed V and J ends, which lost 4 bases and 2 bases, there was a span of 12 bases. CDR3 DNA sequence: TGCGCCAGCAGCCAGGAGACAGCCAACTATGGCTACACCTTC. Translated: CASSQETANYGYTF.

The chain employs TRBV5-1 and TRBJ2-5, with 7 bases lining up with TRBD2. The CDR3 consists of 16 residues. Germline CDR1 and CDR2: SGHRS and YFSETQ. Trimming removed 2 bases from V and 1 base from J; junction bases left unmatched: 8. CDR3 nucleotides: TGCGCCAGCAGCTTTCGTAGCAGCGGGGTCCAAGAGACCCAGTACTTC. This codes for CASSFRSSGVQETQYF.

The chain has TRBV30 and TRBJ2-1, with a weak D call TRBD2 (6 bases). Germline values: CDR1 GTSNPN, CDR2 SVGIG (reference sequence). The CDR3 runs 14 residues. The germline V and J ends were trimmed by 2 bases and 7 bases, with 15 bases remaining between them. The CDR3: CAWSKGGVVNEQFF. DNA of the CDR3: TGTGCCTGGAGTAAGGGCGGGGTAGTGAATGAGCAGTTCTTC.

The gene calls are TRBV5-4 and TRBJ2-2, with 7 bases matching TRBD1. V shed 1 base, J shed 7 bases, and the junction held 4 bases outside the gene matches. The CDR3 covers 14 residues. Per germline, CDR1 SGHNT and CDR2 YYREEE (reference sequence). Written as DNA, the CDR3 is TGTGCCAGCAGCTTGAGACAGGGAAGCGGGGAGCTGTTTTTT. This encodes CASSLRQGSGELFF.

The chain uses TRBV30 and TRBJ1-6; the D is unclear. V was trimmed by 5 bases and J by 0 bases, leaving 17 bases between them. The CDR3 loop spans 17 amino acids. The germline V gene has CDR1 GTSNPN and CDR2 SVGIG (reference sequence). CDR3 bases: TGTGCCTGGCGTTTATGGAGGCCGAGCTCCTATAATTCACCCCTCCACTTT. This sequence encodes CAWRLWRPSSYNSPLHF.

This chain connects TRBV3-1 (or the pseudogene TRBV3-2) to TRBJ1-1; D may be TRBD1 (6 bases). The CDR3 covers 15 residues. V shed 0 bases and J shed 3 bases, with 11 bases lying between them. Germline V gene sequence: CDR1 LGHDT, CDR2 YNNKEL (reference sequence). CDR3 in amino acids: CASSQEGAADTEAFF. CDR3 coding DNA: TGTGCCAGCAGCCAAGAGGGGGCGGCGGACACTGAAGCTTTCTTT.

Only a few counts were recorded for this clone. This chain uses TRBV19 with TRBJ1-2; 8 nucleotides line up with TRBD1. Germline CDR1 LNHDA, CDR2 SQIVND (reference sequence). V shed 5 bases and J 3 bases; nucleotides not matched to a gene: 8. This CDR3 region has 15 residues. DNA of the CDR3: TGTGCCAGTAGTTTCCGGGACAGGCTCCACTATGGCTACACCTTC. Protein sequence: CASSFRDRLHYGYTF.

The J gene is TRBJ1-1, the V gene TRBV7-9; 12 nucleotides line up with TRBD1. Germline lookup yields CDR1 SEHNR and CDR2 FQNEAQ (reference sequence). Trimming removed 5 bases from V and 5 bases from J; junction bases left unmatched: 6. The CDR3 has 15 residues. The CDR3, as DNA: TGTGCCAGCAGCCCTTGGGACAGGGGGCAAACTGAAGCTTTCTTT. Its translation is CASSPWDRGQTEAFF.

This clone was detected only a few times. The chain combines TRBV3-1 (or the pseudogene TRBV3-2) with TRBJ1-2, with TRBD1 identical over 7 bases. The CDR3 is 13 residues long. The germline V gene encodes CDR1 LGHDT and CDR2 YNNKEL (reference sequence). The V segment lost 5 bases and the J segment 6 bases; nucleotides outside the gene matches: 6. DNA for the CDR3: TGTGCCAGCAGCTTCGGACAGGCTGATGGCTACACCTTC. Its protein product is CASSFGQADGYTF.

The CDR3 protein is CASSPLTGGGEQFF. CDR3 nucleotides: TGTGCCAGCAGCCCCCTGACAGGGGGCGGTGAGCAGTTCTTC. The J gene is TRBJ2-1, the V gene TRBV5-5; TRBD1 matches 10 bases. Germline V gives CDR1 SGHKS, CDR2 YYEKEE (reference sequence). The CDR3 consists of 14 residues. The J segment lost 9 bases and the V segment lost 4 bases, leaving 7 bases of the junction unmatched.

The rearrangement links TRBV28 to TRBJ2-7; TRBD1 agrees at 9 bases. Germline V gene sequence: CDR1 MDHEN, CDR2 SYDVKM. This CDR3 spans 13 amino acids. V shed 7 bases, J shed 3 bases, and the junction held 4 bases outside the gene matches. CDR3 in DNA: TGTGCCAGCACCCCGGGACAGGGCTACGAGCAGTACTTC. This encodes CASTPGQGYEQYF.

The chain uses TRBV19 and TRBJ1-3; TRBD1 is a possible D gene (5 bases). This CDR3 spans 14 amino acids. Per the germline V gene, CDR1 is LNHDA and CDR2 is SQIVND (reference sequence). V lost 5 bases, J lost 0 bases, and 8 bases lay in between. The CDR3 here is CASSWGNSGNTIYF. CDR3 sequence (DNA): TGTGCCAGTAGTTGGGGCAACTCTGGAAACACCATATATTTT. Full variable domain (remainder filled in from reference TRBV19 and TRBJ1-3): DGGITQSPKYLFRKEGQNVTLSCEQNLNHDAMYWYRQDPGQGLRLIYYSQIVNDFQKGDIAEGYSVSREKKESFPLTVTSAQKNPTAFYLCASSWGNSGNTIYFGEGSWLTVV.

The CDR3 nucleotides are TGTGCCAGCAGCCCACGAGGGCGGGACACTGAAGCTTTCTTT. Translating gives CASSPRGRDTEAFF. The chain couples TRBV3-1 (or the pseudogene TRBV3-2) to TRBJ1-1; D ambiguous. V was trimmed by 4 bases and J by 3 bases, leaving 12 bases between them. Germline V lookup: CDR1 LGHDT, CDR2 YNNKEL (reference sequence). The CDR3 consists of 14 residues.

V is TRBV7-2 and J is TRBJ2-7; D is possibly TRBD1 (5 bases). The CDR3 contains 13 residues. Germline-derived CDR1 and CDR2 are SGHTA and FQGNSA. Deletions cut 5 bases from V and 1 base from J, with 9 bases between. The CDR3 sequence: CASSQGNSYEQYF. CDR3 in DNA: TGTGCCAGCAGCCAGGGCAATTCCTACGAGCAGTACTTC. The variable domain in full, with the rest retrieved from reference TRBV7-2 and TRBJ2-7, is GAGVSQSPSNKVTEKGKDVELRCDPISGHTALYWYRQSLGQGLEFLIYFQGNSAPDKSGLPSDRFSAERTGGSVSTLTIQRTQQEDSAVYLCASSQGNSYEQYFGPGTRLTVT.

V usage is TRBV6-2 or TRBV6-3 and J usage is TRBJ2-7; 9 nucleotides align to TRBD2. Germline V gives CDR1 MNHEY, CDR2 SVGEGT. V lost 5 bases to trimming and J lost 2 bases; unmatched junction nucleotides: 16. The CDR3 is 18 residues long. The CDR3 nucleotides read TGTGCCAGCAGTAGGCCATTCCCCCTAGCGGGGACCACCTACGAGCAGTACTTC. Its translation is CASSRPFPLAGTTYEQYF.

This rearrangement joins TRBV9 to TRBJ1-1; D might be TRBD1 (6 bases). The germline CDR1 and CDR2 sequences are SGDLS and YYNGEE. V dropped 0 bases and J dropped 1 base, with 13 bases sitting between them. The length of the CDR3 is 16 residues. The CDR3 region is CASSVGYSQGNTEAFF. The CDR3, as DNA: TGTGCCAGCAGCGTAGGTTATTCACAGGGGAACACTGAAGCTTTCTTT.

CDR3: CASSFSPDRVSYEQYF. CDR3 coding DNA: TGTGCCAGCAGTTTTTCCCCCGACAGGGTATCCTACGAGCAGTACTTC. V gene TRBV27 combines with J gene TRBJ2-7; 7 bases are a match to TRBD1. CDR1 and CDR2 from the germline V gene are MNHEY and SMNVEV (reference sequence). The J segment lost 1 base and the V segment lost 3 bases, leaving 9 bases of the junction unmatched. The CDR3 extends over 16 amino acids.